Listed here is a single TCR beta chain. This specimen belongs to a study of blood T cell repertoires in COVID-19. Study as a whole: Collection of acute and convalescent COVID-19 samples took place in the United States, Italy and Spain. The analysed material was cDNA or gDNA that came from T cells, B-cell-depleted T cells, or PBMCs.

In the original analysis: Reference gene primer amplification in the assay estimated nucleated cell counts. The data were produced by immunoSEQ multiplex PCR, yet TCRdb's version contains in-frame clones alone and is incomplete. V and J calls and clone size are copied from that table; D and trimming were computed from the DNA. The table shows some 320,000 clones, with roughly 85% occurring only once. V dropped 7 bases and J dropped 0; count of bases not matched to a gene: 3. CDR1 is SGHDT, CDR2 YYEEEE, per germline. There are 14 residues in the CDR3. Sequencing was carried out using peripheral blood. The clonotype comes from a human donor in a cohort sampled during active COVID-19. The chain uses TRBV5-6 and TRBJ2-3, with 9 bases fitting TRBD1. The CDR3 bases are TGTGCCAGCCAGACAGGGGGAAGCACAGATACGCAGTATTTT. Translation gives CASQTGGSTDTQYF.